The 16 T cell receptor beta chains below were found in one sample sequenced in a study of T cell responses to AZD1222 COVID-19 vaccine. Repertoires were generated with immunoSEQ multiplex PCR, while TCRdb's copy carries only in-frame clones and drops some. The table has about 150,000 clones, roughly 91% seen once. The source was peripheral blood, collected on day 0 of AZD1222 vaccination. These receptors were taken from an adult in good health.

The chain joins TRBV19 to TRBJ2-1, with a tentative D call TRBD2 (5 bases). The CDR3 sequence is 16 residues long. Trimming cost V 2 bases and J 0 bases, with 11 bases left between them. Germline CDR1 is LNHDA and CDR2 is SQIVND (reference sequence). CDR3 nucleotide sequence: TGTGCCAGTAGTATATTTTCGGGGAGCTCCTACAATGAGCAGTTCTTC. It is translated as CASSIFSGSSYNEQFF.

This sequence joins TRBV12-3 or TRBV12-4 and TRBJ2-2, with 8 bases lining up with TRBD1. The CDR3 spans 12 residues. V was pared by 8 bases and J by 4 bases, with 0 bases of the junction left unmatched. CDR3 in amino acids: CASGQGTGELFF. CDR3 nucleotide sequence: TGTGCCAGCGGACAGGGCACCGGGGAGCTGTTTTTT.

This chain connects TRBV6-5 to TRBJ2-7; TRBD1 aligns across 7 bases. Germline-derived CDR1 and CDR2 are MNHEY and SVGAGI. V lost 5 bases, J lost 1 base, and 8 bases stayed unmatched. The CDR3 is 15 residues long. DNA of the CDR3: TGTGCCAGCAGTCCTAACGACAGGGCGTCCTACGAGCAGTACTTC. Encoded protein: CASSPNDRASYEQYF.

The chain links TRBV11-2 to TRBJ1-3; D not resolved. Germline assignment: CDR1 SGHAT and CDR2 FQNNGV. The ends were cut back, 3 bases at V and 2 bases at J, with 5 bases in the middle. The CDR3 totals 13 residues. CDR3 DNA sequence: TGTGCCAGCAGCTTGGGAGCTGGAAACACCATATATTTT. Translated, it gives CASSLGAGNTIYF.

The CDR3 loop reads CASSVLQGSSYNSPLHF. CDR3 in DNA: TGTGCCAGCAGCGTATTACAGGGTAGCTCCTATAATTCACCCCTCCACTTT. The gene calls are TRBV7-9 and TRBJ1-6; the D gene is possibly TRBD1 (6 bases). Germline V gives CDR1 SEHNR, CDR2 FQNEAQ (reference sequence). V gave up 5 bases and J gave up 0 bases, with 14 bases separating them. The CDR3 contains 17 residues.

The V and J genes are TRBV7-6 and TRBJ1-2; D is possibly TRBD1 (5 bases). CDR1 SGHVS and CDR2 FNYEAQ come from the germline V gene. The CDR3 consists of 15 residues. V shed 2 bases and J shed 0 bases, with 10 bases lying between them. The CDR3 DNA is TGTGCCAGCAGCTTAAGTCCGACAGCTAACTATGGCTACACCTTC. It is translated as CASSLSPTANYGYTF. The full variable domain, in which reference TRBV7-6 and TRBJ1-2 provide the parts outside the CDR3, is GAGVSQSPRYKVTKRGQDVALRCDPISGHVSLYWYRQALGQGPEFLTYFNYEAQQDKSGLPNDRFSAERPEGSISTLTIQRTEQRDSAMYRCASSLSPTANYGYTFGSGTRLTVV.

This sequence joins TRBV6-5 and TRBJ1-2; D ambiguous. V dropped 2 bases and J dropped 2 bases, with 6 bases sitting between them. The germline V gene has CDR1 MNHEY and CDR2 SVGAGI. CDR3 length equals 13 residues. CDR3 amino acids: CASSYTRNYGYTF. The CDR3 bases are TGTGCCAGCAGTTACACACGGAACTATGGCTACACCTTC.

The chain uses TRBV19 and TRBJ2-7; no firm D call. Looked up from germline, CDR1 is LNHDA and CDR2 is SQIVND (reference sequence). The CDR3 spans 14 residues. The V gene lost 5 bases and the J gene lost 2 bases, with 13 bases spanning the gap. CDR3 in DNA: TGTGCCAGTAGTGCGAAACTGGGGACCTACGAGCAGTACTTC. Protein product: CASSAKLGTYEQYF.

The chain recombines TRBV6-5 with TRBJ2-2, with D perhaps being TRBD1 or TRBD2 (5 bases each). CDR1 and CDR2 from the germline V gene are MNHEY and SVGAGI. V was clipped by 6 bases and J by 7 bases, with 9 bases between them. The CDR3 has 12 residues. CDR3 nucleotide sequence: TGTGCCAGCAGCCTGGGACGCGGGGAGCTGTTTTTT. Protein: CASSLGRGELFF.

The chain recombines TRBV7-8 with TRBJ2-2, with D perhaps being TRBD1 or TRBD2 (5 bases each). Per germline, CDR1 SGHVS and CDR2 FQNEAQ. Trimming removed 2 bases at V and 7 bases at J, with 17 bases between. The CDR3 loop spans 16 amino acids. The CDR3 region is CASSLSPWGTGGELFF. The CDR3 coding sequence is TGTGCCAGCAGCTTATCCCCCTGGGGGACCGGCGGGGAGCTGTTTTTT.

The rearrangement links TRBV7-9 to TRBJ1-2; the D is unclear. Germline loops: CDR1 SEHNR, CDR2 FQNEAQ (reference sequence). Trimming took off 1 base at V and 6 bases at J, with 12 bases between the two ends. There are 14 residues in the CDR3. CDR3 sequence reads: CASSLGLALDGYTF. Written as DNA, the CDR3 is TGTGCCAGCAGCTTAGGTCTAGCTTTAGATGGCTACACCTTC.

V gene TRBV9 combines with J gene TRBJ2-7; 7 bases map to TRBD1. V was clipped by 3 bases and J by 6 bases; unmatched bases: 15. The CDR3 has 16 residues. Germline CDR1 is SGDLS and CDR2 is YYNGEE. For the CDR3, the DNA is TGTGCCAGCAGCGGTGGGATCCCAGGGGGTTATTCCGAGCAGTACTTC. Its translation is CASSGGIPGGYSEQYF.

The rearrangement links TRBV4-3 to TRBJ1-2, with 8 bases aligning to TRBD1. The germline V gene encodes CDR1 LGHNA and CDR2 YSLEER. The CDR3 is 16 residues long. V was pared by 0 bases and J by 4 bases, with 7 bases of the junction left unmatched. CDR3 residues: CASSQDTRTGSYGYTF. CDR3 nucleotide sequence: TGCGCCAGCAGCCAAGATACCCGGACAGGGAGCTATGGCTACACCTTC.

V usage is TRBV5-1 and J usage is TRBJ1-1; 9 bases are a match to TRBD1. From germline, CDR1 is SGHRS and CDR2 YFSETQ. J was trimmed by 5 bases and V by 3 bases; bases with no gene match: 8. The CDR3 length is 15 residues. The CDR3 is CASSYRTGVNTEAFF. In DNA form, the CDR3 reads TGCGCCAGCAGCTACCGGACAGGGGTCAATACTGAAGCTTTCTTT.

This rearrangement joins TRBV23-1 to TRBJ2-2; D is possibly TRBD1 (6 bases). TRBV23-1 has ORF status, its function being uncertain. The CDR3 covers 15 residues. V was pared by 4 bases and J by 2 bases, with 11 bases between. DNA for the CDR3: TGCGCCAGCAGTCGCCGGGACACAAACACCGGGGAGCTGTTTTTT. Its protein product is CASSRRDTNTGELFF.

The chain joins TRBV2 to TRBJ2-7; the match to TRBD1 covers 9 bases. CDR3 length: 21 residues. The germline V gene encodes CDR1 SNHLY and CDR2 FYNNEI. V shed 7 bases and J 3 bases; nucleotides not matched to a gene: 28. CDR3 region: CASIKGGKVGTGTYFFYEQYF. The CDR3 DNA sequence: TGTGCCAGCATCAAAGGGGGGAAAGTCGGGACAGGGACTTACTTCTTCTACGAGCAGTACTTC.